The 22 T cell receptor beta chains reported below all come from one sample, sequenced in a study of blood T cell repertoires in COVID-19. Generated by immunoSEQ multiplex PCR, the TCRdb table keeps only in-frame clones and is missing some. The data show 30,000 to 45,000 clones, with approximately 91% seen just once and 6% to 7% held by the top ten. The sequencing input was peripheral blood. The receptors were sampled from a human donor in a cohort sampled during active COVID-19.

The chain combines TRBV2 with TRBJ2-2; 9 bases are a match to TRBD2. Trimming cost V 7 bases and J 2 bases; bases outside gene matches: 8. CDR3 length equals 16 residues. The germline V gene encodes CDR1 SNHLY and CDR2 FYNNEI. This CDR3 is CASTRGAGGNTGELFF. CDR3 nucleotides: TGTGCCAGCACCAGGGGAGCGGGAGGTAACACCGGGGAGCTGTTTTTT.

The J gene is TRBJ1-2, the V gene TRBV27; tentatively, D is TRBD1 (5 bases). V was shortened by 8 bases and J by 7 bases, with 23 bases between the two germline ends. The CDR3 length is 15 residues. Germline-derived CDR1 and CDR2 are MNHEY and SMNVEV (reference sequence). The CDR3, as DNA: TGTGCCAGCGCCCCCCGGGTGGGAGGGGCGGGTGGCTACACCTTC. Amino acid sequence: CASAPRVGGAGGYTF.

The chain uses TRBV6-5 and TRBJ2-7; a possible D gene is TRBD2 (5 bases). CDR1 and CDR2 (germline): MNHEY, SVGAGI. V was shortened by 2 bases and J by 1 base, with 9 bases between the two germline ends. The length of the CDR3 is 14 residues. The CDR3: CASSYGSGSYEQYF. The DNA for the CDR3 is TGTGCCAGCAGTTACGGGAGCGGATCCTACGAGCAGTACTTC.

The CDR3: CASSYDFPGETQYF. The CDR3 DNA follows: TGTGCCAGCAGTTACGACTTTCCGGGGGAGACCCAGTACTTC. The V and J genes are TRBV6-2 or TRBV6-3 and TRBJ2-5; D is possibly TRBD2 (5 bases). The V end lost 2 bases, the J end lost 5 bases, and 12 bases lay between the germline ends. CDR1 and CDR2 (germline): MNHEY, SVGEGT. There are 14 residues in the CDR3.

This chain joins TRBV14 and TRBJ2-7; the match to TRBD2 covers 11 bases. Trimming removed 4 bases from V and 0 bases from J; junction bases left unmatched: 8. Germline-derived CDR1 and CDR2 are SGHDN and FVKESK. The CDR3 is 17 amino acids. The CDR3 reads CASSPHRTSGFSYEQYF. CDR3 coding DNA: TGTGCCAGCAGCCCCCACCGGACTAGCGGGTTCTCCTACGAGCAGTACTTC.

The DNA for the CDR3 is TGCGCCAGCAGCCCAGACCCGGGACAGGAATATGGCTACACCTTC. Amino acids: CASSPDPGQEYGYTF. The rearrangement uses TRBV5-1 and TRBJ1-2; TRBD1 agrees at 8 bases. The germline gives CDR1 SGHRS, CDR2 YFSETQ. This CDR3 has 15 residues. After removal of 4 bases from V and 5 bases from J, the junction contained 10 bases not matched to a gene.

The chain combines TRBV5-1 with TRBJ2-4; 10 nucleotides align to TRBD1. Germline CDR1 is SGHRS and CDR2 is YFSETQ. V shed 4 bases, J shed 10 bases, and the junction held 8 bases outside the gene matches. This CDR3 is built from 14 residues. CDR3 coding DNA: TGCGCCAGCAGCCCGGGACAGGGGACAGGGATTCAGTACTTC. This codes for CASSPGQGTGIQYF.

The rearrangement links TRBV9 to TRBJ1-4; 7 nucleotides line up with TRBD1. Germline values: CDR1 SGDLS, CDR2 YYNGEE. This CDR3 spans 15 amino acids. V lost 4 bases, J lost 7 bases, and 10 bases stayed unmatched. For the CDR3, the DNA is TGTGCCAGCAGCTCCCAGGGGGAATTGGGTGAAAAACTGTTTTTT. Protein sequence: CASSSQGELGEKLFF.

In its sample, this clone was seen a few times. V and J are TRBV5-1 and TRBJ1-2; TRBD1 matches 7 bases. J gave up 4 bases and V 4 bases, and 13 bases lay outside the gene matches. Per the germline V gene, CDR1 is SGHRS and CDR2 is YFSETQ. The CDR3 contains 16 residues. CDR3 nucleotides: TGCGCCAGCAGCCAGGAAGTGGCAGGGGGGATCTATGGCTACACCTTC. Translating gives CASSQEVAGGIYGYTF. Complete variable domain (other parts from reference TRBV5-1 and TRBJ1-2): KAGVTQTPRYLIKTRGQQVTLSCSPISGHRSVSWYQQTPGQGLQFLFEYFSETQRNKGNFPGRFSGRQFSNSRSEMNVSTLELGDSALYLCASSQEVAGGIYGYTFGSGTRLTVV.

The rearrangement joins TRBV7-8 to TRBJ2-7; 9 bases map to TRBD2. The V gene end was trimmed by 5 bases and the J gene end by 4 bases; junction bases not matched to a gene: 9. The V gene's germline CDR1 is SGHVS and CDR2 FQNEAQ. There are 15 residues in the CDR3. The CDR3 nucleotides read TGTGCCAGCAGCAAGACTAGCGGAGTAAAGTACGAGCAGTACTTC. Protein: CASSKTSGVKYEQYF. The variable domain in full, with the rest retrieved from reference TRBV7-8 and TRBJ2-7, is GAGVSQSPRYKVAKRGQDVALRCDPISGHVSLFWYQQALGQGPEFLTYFQNEAQLDKSGLPSDRFFAERPEGSVSTLKIQRTQQEDSAVYLCASSKTSGVKYEQYFGPGTRLTVT.

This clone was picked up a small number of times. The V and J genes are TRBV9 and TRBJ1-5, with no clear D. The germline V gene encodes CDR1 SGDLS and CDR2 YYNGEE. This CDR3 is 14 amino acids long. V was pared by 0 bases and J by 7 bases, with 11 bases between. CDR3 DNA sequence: TGTGCCAGCAGCGTAGCTAATTCCGGGCAGCCCCAGCATTTT. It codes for CASSVANSGQPQHF.

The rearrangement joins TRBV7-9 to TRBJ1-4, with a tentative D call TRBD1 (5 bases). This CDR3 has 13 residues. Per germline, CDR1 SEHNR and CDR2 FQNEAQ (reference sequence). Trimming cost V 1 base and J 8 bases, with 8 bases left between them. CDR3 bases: TGTGCCAGCAGCTTAGGGGGCTACGAAAAACTGTTTTTT. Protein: CASSLGGYEKLFF.

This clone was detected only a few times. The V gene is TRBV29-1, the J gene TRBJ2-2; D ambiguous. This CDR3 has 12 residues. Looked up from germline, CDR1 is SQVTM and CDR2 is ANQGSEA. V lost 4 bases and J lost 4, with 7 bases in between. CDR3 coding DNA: TGCAGCGTTGGGAGTGGCACCGGGGAGCTGTTTTTT. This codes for CSVGSGTGELFF.

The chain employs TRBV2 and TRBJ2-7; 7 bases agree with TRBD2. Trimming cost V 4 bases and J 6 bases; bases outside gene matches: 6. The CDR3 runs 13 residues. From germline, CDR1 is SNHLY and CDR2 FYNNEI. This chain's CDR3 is CASSGGPGGEQYF. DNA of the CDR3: TGTGCCAGCAGTGGCGGTCCGGGGGGCGAGCAGTACTTC.

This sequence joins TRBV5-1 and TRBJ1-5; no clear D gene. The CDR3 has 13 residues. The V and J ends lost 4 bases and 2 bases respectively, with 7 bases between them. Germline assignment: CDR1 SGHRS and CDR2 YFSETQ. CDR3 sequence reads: CASSEGGNQPQHF. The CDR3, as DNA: TGCGCCAGCAGCGAGGGAGGCAATCAGCCCCAGCATTTT.

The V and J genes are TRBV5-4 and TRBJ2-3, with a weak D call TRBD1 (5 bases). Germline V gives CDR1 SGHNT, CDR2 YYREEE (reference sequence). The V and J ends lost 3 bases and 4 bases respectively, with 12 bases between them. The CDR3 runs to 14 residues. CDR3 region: CASSSQSRADTQYF. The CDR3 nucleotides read TGTGCCAGCAGCTCTCAGAGCAGGGCAGATACGCAGTATTTT.

DNA for the CDR3: TGTGCCAGCAGTATTGAAGCGGGGCCTACGCAGTATTTT. Translated: CASSIEAGPTQYF. The chain recombines TRBV12-3 or TRBV12-4 with TRBJ2-3; 7 nucleotides agree with TRBD2. The CDR3 totals 13 residues. The trim removed 5 bases at V and 8 bases at J, leaving 7 bases unmatched.

In nucleotides, the CDR3 is TGTGCCAGCAGCCCGCAGGGAACAAGGGATTCACCCCTCCACTTT. Translation: CASSPQGTRDSPLHF. The chain combines TRBV7-9 with TRBJ1-6, with D possibly TRBD1 on 5 matching bases. This CDR3 contains 15 residues. Germline V gene lookup returns CDR1 SEHNR and CDR2 FQNEAQ (reference sequence). The ends were cut back, 5 bases at V and 8 bases at J, with 16 bases in the middle. Using reference TRBV7-9 and TRBJ1-6 for the parts outside the CDR3, the full variable domain is DTGVSQNPRHKITKRGQNVTFRCDPISEHNRLYWYRQTLGQGPEFLTYFQNEAQLEKSRLLSDRFSAERPKGSFSTLEIQRTEQGDSAMYLCASSPQGTRDSPLHFGNGTRLTVT.

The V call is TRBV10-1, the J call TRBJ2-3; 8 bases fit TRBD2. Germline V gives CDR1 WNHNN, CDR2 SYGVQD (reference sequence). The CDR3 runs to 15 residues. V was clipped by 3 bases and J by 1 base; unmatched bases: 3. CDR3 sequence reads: CASSEAGEGTDTQYF. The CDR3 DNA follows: TGCGCCAGCAGTGAAGCGGGGGAAGGCACAGATACGCAGTATTTT.

CDR3 bases: TGTGCCAGCTCACCACCCATGTCCAGGGGACTAGCGACAAACAATGAGCAGTTCTTC. Encoded protein: CASSPPMSRGLATNNEQFF. The rearrangement joins TRBV18 to TRBJ2-1; 10 bases match TRBD2. Losses at the gene ends were 0 bases for V and 5 bases for J; bases not matched to a gene: 13. This CDR3 spans 19 amino acids. Germline CDR1 and CDR2: KGHSH and LQKENI.

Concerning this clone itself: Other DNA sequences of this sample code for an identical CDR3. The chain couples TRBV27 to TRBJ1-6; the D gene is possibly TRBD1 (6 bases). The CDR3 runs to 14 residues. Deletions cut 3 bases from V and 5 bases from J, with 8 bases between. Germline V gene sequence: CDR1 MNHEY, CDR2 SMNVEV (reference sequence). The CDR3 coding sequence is TGTGCCAGCAGTTTGTACAGGGATAATTCACCCCTCCACTTT. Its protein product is CASSLYRDNSPLHF.

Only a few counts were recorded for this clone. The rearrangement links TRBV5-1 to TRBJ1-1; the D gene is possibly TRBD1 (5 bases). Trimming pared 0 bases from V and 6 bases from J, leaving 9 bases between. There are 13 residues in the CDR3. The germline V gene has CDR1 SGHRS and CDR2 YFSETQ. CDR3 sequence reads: CASSLAGSPEAFF. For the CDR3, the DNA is TGCGCCAGCAGCTTGGCAGGGTCCCCTGAAGCTTTCTTT.